This T cell receptor beta chain is from a study of cytomegalovirus exposure and HLA in healthy donors. About the study: Previous work identified some 120 million unique TCR beta sequences from 150 million to 200 million T cells.

Unrecorded immune exposures were likely, despite nominal health at sampling. The PCR employed 60 Vbeta primers together with 13 Jbeta primers. Sequencing was performed with immunoSEQ multiplex PCR; in TCRdb, only in-frame clones are kept and a portion is missing. The sample has 100,000 to 150,000 clones, approximately 83% seen once. Broader study findings: Reportedly, a later analysis found an Asian-associated ancestry cluster had fewer N-insertions than the approximately 700-donor mean. In a later analysis, DRB1 alleles had the most associated TCRs; HLA-C alleles the fewest.

V was clipped by 2 bases and J by 4 bases; unmatched bases: 4. Per the germline V gene, CDR1 is MNHEY and CDR2 is SVGAGI. CDR3 length: 14 residues. Worth noting for this clone: Its antigen is as yet unknown.

The clonotype was recovered from a woman aged 35 to 49 in good health and CMV-seropositive. The chain employs TRBV6-5 and TRBJ1-2, with 7 bases that match TRBD1. Input material: PBMCs. CDR3: CASSYRTGPYGYTF. CDR3 in DNA: TGTGCCAGCAGTTACCGGACAGGCCCCTATGGCTACACCTTC.